These 20 T cell receptor beta chains share one sample of origin, sequenced in a study of blood T cell repertoires in COVID-19. Some clones are missing from TCRdb's copy, which holds only in-frame ones; the method was immunoSEQ multiplex PCR. The data show fewer than 300,000 clones, approximately 90% seen once. Sequencing was done on a sample of peripheral blood. The origin of the receptors is a woman aged 50 to 65 with COVID-19, enrolled during active disease.

This chain uses TRBV6-5 with TRBJ2-3; 12 nucleotides line up with TRBD2. CDR3 length: 15 residues. V lost 7 bases and J lost 4; bases outside the gene matches: 6. Germline-derived CDR1 and CDR2 are MNHEY and SVGAGI. For the CDR3, the DNA is TGTGCCAGCATTCGGACTAGCGGGATCCCAGATACGCAGTATTTT. Amino acid sequence: CASIRTSGIPDTQYF.

The chain employs TRBV5-5 and TRBJ2-7; D is unclear. CDR1 is SGHKS and CDR2 is YYEKEE in the germline V gene (reference sequence). Between the trimmed V and J ends, which lost 4 bases and 3 bases, there was a span of 11 bases. The CDR3 sequence is 13 residues long. Written as DNA, the CDR3 is TGTGCCAGCAGCGCCGACACCAACTACGAGCAGTACTTC. This codes for CASSADTNYEQYF.

The chain combines TRBV18 with TRBJ2-7; D might be TRBD1 (6 bases). The V gene's germline CDR1 is KGHSH and CDR2 LQKENI. V shed 2 bases and J shed 4 bases, with 15 bases lying between them. The CDR3 has 15 amino acids. The CDR3: CASSPVQGSPYEQYF. DNA for the CDR3: TGTGCCAGCTCACCAGTCCAGGGGTCCCCTTACGAGCAGTACTTC.

The chain joins TRBV27 to TRBJ2-1; D is perhaps TRBD2 (6 bases). CDR1 and CDR2 from the germline V gene are MNHEY and SMNVEV (reference sequence). Between the trimmed V and J ends, which lost 5 bases and 2 bases, there was a span of 16 bases. The CDR3 totals 16 residues. As DNA, the CDR3 is TGTGCCAGCAGTCCACTGCGGGACGGGACCTACAATGAGCAGTTCTTC. Translating it yields CASSPLRDGTYNEQFF.

DNA of the CDR3: TGTGCCAGCAGTTTATTTAGCGGGAGTAGCACAGATACGCAGTATTTT. Translation: CASSLFSGSSTDTQYF. This rearrangement joins TRBV27 to TRBJ2-3; TRBD2 aligns across 9 bases. With 1 base clipped from V and 0 bases from J, the junction kept 2 bases outside the gene matches. The V gene's germline CDR1 is MNHEY and CDR2 SMNVEV (reference sequence). This CDR3 spans 16 amino acids.

The chain employs TRBV5-1 and TRBJ1-2, with D tentatively TRBD1 (5 bases). Germline V lookup: CDR1 SGHRS, CDR2 YFSETQ. The CDR3 sequence is 15 residues long. Trimming removed 1 base from V and 8 bases from J, with 18 bases in between. The CDR3 DNA is TGCGCCAGCAGCTTGAGTTCAACAGGCTGGAACGGCTACACCTTC. Translating gives CASSLSSTGWNGYTF.

This chain connects TRBV7-8 to TRBJ2-3, with a tentative D call TRBD2 (6 bases). The CDR3 consists of 13 residues. Germline V gives CDR1 SGHVS, CDR2 FQNEAQ. The ends were cut back, 5 bases at V and 4 bases at J, with 10 bases in the middle. This CDR3 is CASSTTRADTQYF. The CDR3 DNA reads as TGTGCCAGCAGCACGACTAGAGCAGATACGCAGTATTTT.

This chain connects TRBV2 to TRBJ2-5; D is perhaps TRBD1 (6 bases). Trimming stripped 6 bases from V and 1 base from J, with 15 bases between. The germline gives CDR1 SNHLY, CDR2 FYNNEI. This CDR3 has 15 residues. The CDR3 loop is CASRRTAFSQETQYF. CDR3 in DNA: TGTGCCAGCAGAAGGACAGCGTTCAGCCAAGAGACCCAGTACTTC.

This chain uses TRBV19 with TRBJ2-5; 7 nucleotides align to TRBD2. Germline V gene sequence: CDR1 LNHDA, CDR2 SQIVND (reference sequence). The CDR3 spans 16 residues. The V gene end was trimmed by 2 bases and the J gene end by 0 bases; junction bases not matched to a gene: 6. CDR3 DNA: TGTGCCAGTAGTATATCCTCGCGGGGGAACCAAGAGACCCAGTACTTC. Translating gives CASSISSRGNQETQYF.

In this sample, this clone turned up once. The chain recombines TRBV10-1 with TRBJ2-3; TRBD2 agrees at 13 bases. The germline CDR1 and CDR2 sequences are WNHNN and SYGVQD (reference sequence). Losses at the gene ends were 6 bases for V and 4 bases for J; bases not matched to a gene: 7. This CDR3 has 16 residues. The CDR3 region is CASRPLAGGPADTQYF. Written as DNA, the CDR3 is TGCGCCAGCAGACCACTAGCGGGAGGGCCCGCAGATACGCAGTATTTT.

The V and J genes are TRBV5-1 and TRBJ2-2, with D possibly TRBD2 on 5 matching bases. The CDR3 is 18 amino acids. The germline CDR1 and CDR2 sequences are SGHRS and YFSETQ. Trimming removed 5 bases from V and 6 bases from J, with 26 bases in between. CDR3 sequence: CASRWPSSRSGVAGELFF. CDR3 in DNA: TGCGCCAGCAGGTGGCCTTCTAGCAGGTCCGGAGTAGCCGGGGAGCTGTTTTTT.

With respect to this clone: A read error may produce the germline difference seen at one junction end. The chain combines TRBV6-4 with TRBJ1-1; the D is unclear. This CDR3 spans 14 amino acids. CDR1 and CDR2 (germline): MRHNA, SNTAGT. The CDR3 nucleotides read TGTGCCAGCAGAGACTCCAACAGAGACACTGAAGCTTTCTTT. Encoded protein: CASRDSNRDTEAFF.

The J gene is TRBJ1-1, the V gene TRBV7-9; perhaps TRBD1 as D (5 bases). The germline V gene encodes CDR1 SEHNR and CDR2 FQNEAQ (reference sequence). This CDR3 region has 15 residues. Trimming took off 4 bases at V and 4 bases at J, with 16 bases between the two ends. The CDR3 region has the DNA TGTGCCAGCAGCTACCTCCTCTCGGGGGTCACTGAAGCTTTCTTT. Its translation: CASSYLLSGVTEAFF.

This clone was detected only a few times. The chain joins TRBV9 to TRBJ1-5, with a possible D match to TRBD1 (6 bases). This CDR3 spans 15 amino acids. Germline CDR1 is SGDLS and CDR2 is YYNGEE. V was pared by 3 bases and J by 2 bases, with 12 bases between. The CDR3 bases are TGTGCCAGCAGCGAGGGGGATATGGGCAATCAGCCCCAGCATTTT. The encoded protein is CASSEGDMGNQPQHF.

The CDR3 spells CASSTRGGTGNTEAFF. Written as DNA, the CDR3 is TGTGCCAGCAGCACGCGAGGAGGGACAGGGAACACTGAAGCTTTCTTT. The chain has TRBV11-3 and TRBJ1-1; 8 bases agree with TRBD1. The CDR3 loop spans 16 amino acids. Germline V gene lookup returns CDR1 SGHNT and CDR2 YENEEA. J lost 1 base, V lost 5 bases, and 9 bases had no gene match.

This chain links TRBV10-1 with TRBJ1-4; D call uncertain. The germline V gene has CDR1 WNHNN and CDR2 SYGVQD (reference sequence). This CDR3 is 13 amino acids long. With 10 bases removed from V and 10 bases from J, the gap between germline ends came to 19 bases. CDR3 sequence: CATRWEGEGKLFF. Written as DNA, the CDR3 is TGCGCCACCAGGTGGGAGGGCGAAGGAAAACTGTTTTTT.

This sequence joins TRBV24-1 and TRBJ1-2; 9 bases are shared with TRBD1. The CDR3 length is 17 residues. Germline CDR1 KGHDR, CDR2 SFDVKD. Trimming removed 2 bases from V and 3 bases from J; junction bases left unmatched: 9. CDR3 nucleotide sequence: TGTGCCACCAGTGATTCCGGGACAGGGATAACTTACTATGGCTACACCTTC. Residues: CATSDSGTGITYYGYTF.

The chain links TRBV7-9 to TRBJ1-2, with TRBD1 matching over 9 bases. Germline V gives CDR1 SEHNR, CDR2 FQNEAQ (reference sequence). With V trimmed by 5 bases and J by 3 bases, 4 bases remained unmatched. This CDR3 is 14 amino acids long. The CDR3 sequence: CASSIGTGYYGYTF. The CDR3 nucleotides are TGTGCCAGCAGCATCGGGACAGGGTACTATGGCTACACCTTC. Drawing the rest from reference TRBV7-9 and TRBJ1-2, the complete variable domain is DTGVSQNPRHKITKRGQNVTFRCDPISEHNRLYWYRQTLGQGPEFLTYFQNEAQLEKSRLLSDRFSAERPKGSFSTLEIQRTEQGDSAMYLCASSIGTGYYGYTFGSGTRLTVV.

The gene calls are TRBV19 and TRBJ1-1; 8 nucleotides align to TRBD1. The CDR3 loop spans 16 amino acids. Germline V lookup: CDR1 LNHDA, CDR2 SQIVND (reference sequence). The junction had 12 bases not matched to a gene; V was cut back by 3 bases and J by 6 bases. The CDR3 nucleotides read TGTGCCAGTAGTATTTCGGGACAGGCCCAGGCCGCTGAAGCTTTCTTT. Its protein product is CASSISGQAQAAEAFF.

The chain has TRBV19 and TRBJ2-2, with TRBD2 as a possible D gene (6 bases). Germline CDR1 and CDR2: LNHDA and SQIVND (reference sequence). The length of the CDR3 is 15 residues. With 6 bases removed from V and 4 bases from J, the gap between germline ends came to 15 bases. This chain's CDR3 is CASSNPGTLTGELFF. DNA of the CDR3: TGTGCCAGTAGCAACCCCGGGACTCTCACCGGGGAGCTGTTTTTT. The full variable domain, in which reference TRBV19 and TRBJ2-2 provide the parts outside the CDR3, is DGGITQSPKYLFRKEGQNVTLSCEQNLNHDAMYWYRQDPGQGLRLIYYSQIVNDFQKGDIAEGYSVSREKKESFPLTVTSAQKNPTAFYLCASSNPGTLTGELFFGEGSRLTVL.